This T cell receptor beta chain was recovered during a study of CD8 T cells in Susac syndrome (dated by TCRdb to between 2018 and 2021). Study-wide context: Among the sequenced Susac syndrome patients, over five had clinically active disease and fewer than 10 were in clinical remission. Susac syndrome patients were therapy-naive, on corticosteroids (some also receiving IVIg), or on IVIg alone at blood withdrawal. The study used repertoire sequencing to test whether antigen drove CD8+ T cell activation and differentiation in Susac syndrome. Paper-wide results and their limitations: The CD4+ T cell repertoire of patients with Susac syndrome showed no detectable clonal expansion. The TCR sequencing and HLA analysis was acknowledged to have included a relatively small number of individuals.

High-throughput TCR beta sequencing profiled peripheral blood CD8+ and CD4+ T cells from healthy donors, Susac syndrome patients and multiple sclerosis patients. The Susac syndrome patients fulfilled recently defined diagnostic criteria for either definite or probable disease. Bulk CD8+ and CD4+ T cells were purified by magnetic negative isolation, whereas CD8+ TEMRA cells were enriched by FACS. Blood was drawn into EDTA tubes, processed within 24 hours, and PBMCs were isolated by density gradient centrifugation. PBMCs destined for TCR sequencing were cryopreserved in liquid nitrogen and later thawed in a 37 °C water bath. A purity of at least 90% was achieved for sorted or isolated CD4+, CD8+ and CD8+ TEMRA cells. Its CDR3 holds 15 amino acids, cysteine through phenylalanine. CDR3 DNA is the only sequence kept; it has 45 bases, read in frame from the first base. V is cut by 0 bases and J by 0 bases, and the space between the germline ends is 6 bases. CDR1 and CDR2, per the germline V gene (reference sequence), are LGHDT and YNNKEL.

RNA was extracted with the RNeasy kit and 0.5 to 1 ug was reverse transcribed using random hexamers. The immunoSEQ multiplex PCR assay, covering 54 Vbeta and 13 Jbeta segments, was used to amplify TCR beta CDR3 regions. PCR amplification bias was corrected using a synthetic template baseline for primer optimization and computational correction. From the authors' description of their analysis: Reads were annotated to V, D and J genes per IMGT and analyzed with immunoSEQ Analyzer, keeping only productive sequences. Clonality was calculated as one minus the Shannon entropy normalized by log2 of the number of productive unique sequences. For each patient and control, public and private clones were evaluated among the 100 most prevalent clones. Clones were defined as Susac-specific when absent from the healthy and MS cohorts, from some 1,100 published viral clones and from other ImmuneACCESS disease sequences. Using fastp at Q25 and MiXCR, TCRdb reprocessed the public reads and kept productive beta chains. Rows are unified per CDR3 protein, each entry keeping the most common DNA and genes. The V and J calls here are based on TCRdb, not the publication. A total of 110,000 to 150,000 distinct CDR3 sequences appear in this sample, approximately 95% of them only once. The biggest ten clones account for around 0.08% of the sample.

On this clonotype itself: Its antigen is still unknown. There are no base qualities to consult, and no much larger clone falls within one base.

The clonotype comes from a human donor with Susac syndrome. The rearrangement combines TRBV3-1 with TRBJ2-1, with the D gene not confidently named. Sequencing was done on a sample of CD4+ T cells from PBMCs. The DNA sequence reads TGTGCCAGCAGCCAAGATCCGGGCTCCTACAATGAGCAGTTCTTC. Protein translation: CASSQDPGSYNEQFF.